This is a list of T cell receptor beta chains from one sample in a study of blood T cell repertoires in COVID-19. The protocol was immunoSEQ multiplex PCR, while the TCRdb copy is restricted to in-frame clones and leaves out a portion. The data show under 350,000 clones, roughly 90% seen once. Material: PBMCs or T cells enriched from blood (not recorded which). Every receptor here comes from a woman aged 55 to 70 who had recovered from COVID-19. Both conserved end residues are trimmed from each CDR3. The order of the fields is V gene, J gene, CDR3 protein.

TRBV5-1	TRBJ1-4	ASSRTGGGEKLF
TRBV5-1	TRBJ2-3	ASSYRTGATDTQY
TRBV28	TRBJ2-7	ASLNSYEQY
TRBV4-1	TRBJ2-3	ASSSEWRIEIGTDTQY
TRBV5-5	TRBJ2-1	ASSLSYNEQF
TRBV18	TRBJ2-2	ASSPTGQGLNGELF
TRBV5-6	TRBJ2-1	ATAYARVSYNEQF
TRBV5-8	TRBJ1-3	ATGQGLSGNTIY
TRBV27	TRBJ1-5	ASSSLTGQPQH
TRBV19	TRBJ1-3	ASSSGGAIY
TRBV19	TRBJ2-3	ASSGLAGPLGDTQY
TRBV27	TRBJ1-1	ASSFLTGLNTEAF
TRBV19	TRBJ2-5	ASTAGGPEETQY
TRBV12-3/TRBV12-4	TRBJ2-5	ASSRGQQETQY
TRBV10-2	TRBJ1-5	ASSNPGQGVQPQH
TRBV7-9	TRBJ2-5	ASRVAGGVETQY
TRBV2	TRBJ1-4	ASRRASGEKLF
TRBV15	TRBJ1-1	ATSRTNRGPTGTEAF
TRBV7-2	TRBJ1-5	ASSYQGDGQPQH
TRBV11-3	TRBJ2-5	ASSLQETQY
TRBV28	TRBJ2-1	ASMRLAAYNEQF
TRBV28	TRBJ1-5	ASASFSNQPQH